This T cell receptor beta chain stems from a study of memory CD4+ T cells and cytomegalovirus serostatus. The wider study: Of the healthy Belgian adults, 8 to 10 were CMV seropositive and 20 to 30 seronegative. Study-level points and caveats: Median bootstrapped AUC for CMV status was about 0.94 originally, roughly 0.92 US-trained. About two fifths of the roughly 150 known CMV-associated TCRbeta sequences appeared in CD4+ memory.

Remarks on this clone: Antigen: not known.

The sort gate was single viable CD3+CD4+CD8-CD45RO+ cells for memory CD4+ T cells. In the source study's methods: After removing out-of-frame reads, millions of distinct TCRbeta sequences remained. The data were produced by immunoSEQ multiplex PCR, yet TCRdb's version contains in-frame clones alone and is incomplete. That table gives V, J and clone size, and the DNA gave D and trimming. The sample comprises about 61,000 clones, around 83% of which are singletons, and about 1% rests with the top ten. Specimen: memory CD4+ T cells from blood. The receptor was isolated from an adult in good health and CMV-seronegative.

The CDR3 nucleotides are TGTGCCAGTACCTTGGGGCCGAGCTCTGGAAACACCATATATTTT. Translation gives CASTLGPSSGNTIYF. This chain uses TRBV19 with TRBJ1-3, with D perhaps matching TRBD1 (5 bases). Germline V gene sequence: CDR1 LNHDA, CDR2 SQIVND (reference sequence). V lost 7 bases to trimming and J lost 0 bases, with 13 bases between them. There are 15 residues in the CDR3.